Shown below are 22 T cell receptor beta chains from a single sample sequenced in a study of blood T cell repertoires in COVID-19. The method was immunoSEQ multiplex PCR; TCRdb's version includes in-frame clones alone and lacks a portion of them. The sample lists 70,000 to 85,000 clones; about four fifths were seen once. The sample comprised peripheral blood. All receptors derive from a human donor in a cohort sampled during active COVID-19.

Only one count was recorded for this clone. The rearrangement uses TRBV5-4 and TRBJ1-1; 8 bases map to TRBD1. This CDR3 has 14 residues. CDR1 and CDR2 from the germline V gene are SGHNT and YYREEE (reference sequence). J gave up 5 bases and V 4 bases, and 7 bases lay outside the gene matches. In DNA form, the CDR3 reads TGTGCCAGCAGCCGTGACAGGGGCAGAACTGAAGCTTTCTTT. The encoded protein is CASSRDRGRTEAFF.

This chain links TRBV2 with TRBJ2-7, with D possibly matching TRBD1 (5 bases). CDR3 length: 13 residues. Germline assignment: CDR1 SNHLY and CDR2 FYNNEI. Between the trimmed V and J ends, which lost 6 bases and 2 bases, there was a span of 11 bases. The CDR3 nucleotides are TGTGCCAGCAGGGACGACAGAACCTACGAGCAGTACTTC. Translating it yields CASRDDRTYEQYF. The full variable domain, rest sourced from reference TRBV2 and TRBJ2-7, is EPEVTQTPSHQVTQMGQEVILRCVPISNHLYFYWYRQILGQKVEFLVSFYNNEISEKSEIFDDQFSVERPDGSNFTLKIRSTKLEDSAMYFCASRDDRTYEQYFGPGTRLTVT.

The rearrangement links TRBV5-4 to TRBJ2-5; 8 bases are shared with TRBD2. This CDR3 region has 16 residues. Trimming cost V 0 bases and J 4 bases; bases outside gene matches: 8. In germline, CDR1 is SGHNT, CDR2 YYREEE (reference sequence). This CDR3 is CASSLEGGGTRETQYF. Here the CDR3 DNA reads TGTGCCAGCAGCTTGGAGGGCGGGGGGACGAGAGAGACCCAGTACTTC.

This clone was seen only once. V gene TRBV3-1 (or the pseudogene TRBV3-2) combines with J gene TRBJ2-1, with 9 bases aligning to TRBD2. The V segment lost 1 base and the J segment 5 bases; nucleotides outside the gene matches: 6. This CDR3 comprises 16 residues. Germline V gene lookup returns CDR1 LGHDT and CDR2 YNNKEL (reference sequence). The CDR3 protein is CASSQGATSGNNEQFF. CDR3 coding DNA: TGTGCCAGCAGCCAAGGTGCGACTAGCGGAAACAATGAGCAGTTCTTC.

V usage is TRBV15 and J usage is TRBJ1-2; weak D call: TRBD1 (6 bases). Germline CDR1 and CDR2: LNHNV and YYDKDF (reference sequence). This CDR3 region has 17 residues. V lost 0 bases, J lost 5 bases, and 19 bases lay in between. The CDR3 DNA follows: TGTGCCACCAGCAGAGATAGGACAGCCACTGGGGCGTATGGCTACACCTTC. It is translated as CATSRDRTATGAYGYTF.

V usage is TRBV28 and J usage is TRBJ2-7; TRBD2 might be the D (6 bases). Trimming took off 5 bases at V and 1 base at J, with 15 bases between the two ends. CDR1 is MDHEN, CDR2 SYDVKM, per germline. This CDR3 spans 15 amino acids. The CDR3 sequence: CASSVPASVSYEQYF. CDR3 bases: TGTGCCAGCAGTGTTCCGGCTAGCGTTTCCTACGAGCAGTACTTC.

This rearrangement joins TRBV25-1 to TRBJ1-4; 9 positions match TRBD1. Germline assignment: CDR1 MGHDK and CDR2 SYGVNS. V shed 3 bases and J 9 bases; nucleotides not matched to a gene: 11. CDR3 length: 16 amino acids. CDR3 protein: CASSDSAGTGPQKLFF. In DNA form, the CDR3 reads TGTGCCAGCAGTGATTCCGCCGGGACAGGGCCCCAAAAACTGTTTTTT.

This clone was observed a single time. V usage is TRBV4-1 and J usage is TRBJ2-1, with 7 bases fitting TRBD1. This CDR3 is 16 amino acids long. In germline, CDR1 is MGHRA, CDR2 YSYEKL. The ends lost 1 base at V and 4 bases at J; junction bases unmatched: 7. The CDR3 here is CASSQATGTAYNEQFF. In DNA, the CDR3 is TGCGCCAGCAGCCAAGCAACCGGGACAGCGTACAATGAGCAGTTCTTC.

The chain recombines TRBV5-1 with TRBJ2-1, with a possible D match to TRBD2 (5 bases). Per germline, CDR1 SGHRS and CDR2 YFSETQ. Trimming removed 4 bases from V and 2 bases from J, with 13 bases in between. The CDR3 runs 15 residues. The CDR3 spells CASSAPERTYNEQFF. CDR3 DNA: TGCGCCAGCAGCGCCCCCGAGCGGACCTACAATGAGCAGTTCTTC.

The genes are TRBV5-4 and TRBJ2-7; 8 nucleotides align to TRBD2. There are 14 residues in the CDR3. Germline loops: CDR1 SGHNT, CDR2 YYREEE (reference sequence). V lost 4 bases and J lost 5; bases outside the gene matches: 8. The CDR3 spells CASSGSGSRHEQYF. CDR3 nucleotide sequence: TGTGCCAGCAGCGGGAGCGGGAGTAGACACGAGCAGTACTTC.

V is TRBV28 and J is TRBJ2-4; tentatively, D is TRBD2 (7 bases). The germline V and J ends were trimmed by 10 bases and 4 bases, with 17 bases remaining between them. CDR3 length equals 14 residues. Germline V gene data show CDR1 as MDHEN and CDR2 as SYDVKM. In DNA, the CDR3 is TGTGCCACAACTCGGGGGGCTGGGAAAAACATTCAGTACTTC. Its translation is CATTRGAGKNIQYF.

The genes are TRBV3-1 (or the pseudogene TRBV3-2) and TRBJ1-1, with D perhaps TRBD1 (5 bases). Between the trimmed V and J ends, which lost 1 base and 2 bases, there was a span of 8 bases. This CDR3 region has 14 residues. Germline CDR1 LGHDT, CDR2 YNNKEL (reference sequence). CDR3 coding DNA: TGTGCCAGCAGCCAAGGGGGCGCAAACACTGAAGCTTTCTTT. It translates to CASSQGGANTEAFF.

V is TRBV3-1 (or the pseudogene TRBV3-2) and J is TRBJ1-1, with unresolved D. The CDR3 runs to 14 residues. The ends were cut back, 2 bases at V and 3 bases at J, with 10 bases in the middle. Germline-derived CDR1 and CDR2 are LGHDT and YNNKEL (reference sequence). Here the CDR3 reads CASSQTRWYTEAFF. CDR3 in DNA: TGTGCCAGCAGCCAAACGAGGTGGTACACTGAAGCTTTCTTT.

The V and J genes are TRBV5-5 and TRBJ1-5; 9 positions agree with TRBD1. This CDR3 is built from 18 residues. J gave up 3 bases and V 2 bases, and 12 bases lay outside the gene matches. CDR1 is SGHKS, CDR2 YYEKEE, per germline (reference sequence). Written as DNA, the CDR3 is TGTGCCAGCAGCTTAATACTCTCCGGGACAGGGCTCAATCAGCCCCAGCATTTT. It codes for CASSLILSGTGLNQPQHF.

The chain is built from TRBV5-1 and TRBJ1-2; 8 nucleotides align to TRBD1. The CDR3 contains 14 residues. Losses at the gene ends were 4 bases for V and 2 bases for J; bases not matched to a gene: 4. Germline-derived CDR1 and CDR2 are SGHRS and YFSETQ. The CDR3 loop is CASSEQGGNYGYTF. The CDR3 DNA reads TGCGCCAGCAGCGAACAGGGGGGGAACTATGGCTACACCTTC.

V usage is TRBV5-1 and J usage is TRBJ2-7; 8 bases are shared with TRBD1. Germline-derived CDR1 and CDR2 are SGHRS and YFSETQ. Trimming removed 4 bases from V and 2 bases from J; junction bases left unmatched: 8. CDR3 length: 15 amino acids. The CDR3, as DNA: TGCGCCAGCAGCGCAAGGGGACAGGTCCCCTACGAGCAGTACTTC. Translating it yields CASSARGQVPYEQYF.

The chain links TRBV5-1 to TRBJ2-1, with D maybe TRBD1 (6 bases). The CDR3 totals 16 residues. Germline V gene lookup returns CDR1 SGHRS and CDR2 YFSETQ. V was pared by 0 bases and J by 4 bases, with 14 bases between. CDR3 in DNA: TGCGCCAGCAGCTTGGCCCCGGGACACGGATACAATGAGCAGTTCTTC. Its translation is CASSLAPGHGYNEQFF.

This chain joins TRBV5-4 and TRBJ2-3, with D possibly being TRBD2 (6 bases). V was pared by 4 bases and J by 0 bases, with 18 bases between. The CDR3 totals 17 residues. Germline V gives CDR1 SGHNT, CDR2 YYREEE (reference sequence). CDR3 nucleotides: TGTGCCAGCAGCCTCGGGGGAAGAGGCAGTAGCACAGATACGCAGTATTTT. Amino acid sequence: CASSLGGRGSSTDTQYF.

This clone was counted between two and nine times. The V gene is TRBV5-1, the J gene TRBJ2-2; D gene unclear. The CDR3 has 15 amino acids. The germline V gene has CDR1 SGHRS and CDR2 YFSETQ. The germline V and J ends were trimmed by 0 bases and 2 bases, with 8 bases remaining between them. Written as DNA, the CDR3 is TGCGCCAGCAGCTTGGGCAGCGTTAACACCGGGGAGCTGTTTTTT. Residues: CASSLGSVNTGELFF.

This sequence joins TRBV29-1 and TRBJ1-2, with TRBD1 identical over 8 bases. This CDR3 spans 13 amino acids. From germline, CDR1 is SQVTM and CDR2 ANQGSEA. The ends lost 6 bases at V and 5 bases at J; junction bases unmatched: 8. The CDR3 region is CSVPRTGTYGYTF. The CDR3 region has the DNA TGCAGCGTCCCCAGGACAGGGACTTATGGCTACACCTTC.

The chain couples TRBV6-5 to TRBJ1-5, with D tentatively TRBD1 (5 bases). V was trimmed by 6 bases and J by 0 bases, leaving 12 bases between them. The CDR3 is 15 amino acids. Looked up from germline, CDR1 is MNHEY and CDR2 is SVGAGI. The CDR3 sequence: CASSPGHNSNQPQHF. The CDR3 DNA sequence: TGTGCCAGCAGCCCCGGACACAATAGCAATCAGCCCCAGCATTTT.

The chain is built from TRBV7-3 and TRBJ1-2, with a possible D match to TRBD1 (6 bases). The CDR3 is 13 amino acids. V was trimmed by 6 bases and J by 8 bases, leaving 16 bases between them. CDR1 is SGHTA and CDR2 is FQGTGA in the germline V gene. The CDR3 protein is CASSPRSGEGYTF. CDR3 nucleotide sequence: TGTGCCAGCAGTCCCCGCTCAGGGGAGGGCTACACCTTC.